These 32 T cell receptor beta chains were all obtained from the same sample, sequenced in a study of T-cell memory formation after mild COVID-19. Each CDR3 protein gets one entry after TCRdb re-called the 5' RACE reads with MiXCR. The table lists roughly 310,000 distinct CDR3 sequences, less than 20% of them singletons. Material: PBMCs or a T cell subset sorted from them (not recorded which). The source is a man aged 18-30 years who had mild COVID-19 (a few samples of this study predate the infection). Cell type and time point are not known.

This clonotype was seen a handful of times. The V and J genes are TRBV5-4 and TRBJ2-5; 9 positions agree with TRBD2. The CDR3 is made up of 17 amino acids. V lost 5 bases, J lost 4 bases, and 15 bases stayed unmatched. In germline, CDR1 is SGHNT, CDR2 YYREEE (reference sequence). This CDR3 reads CASSHWRGGLVGETQYF. CDR3 DNA sequence: TGTGCCAGCAGTCACTGGCGGGGGGGCCTCGTAGGAGAGACCCAGTACTTC.

V usage is TRBV6-2 or TRBV6-3 and J usage is TRBJ1-2; TRBD1 aligns across 8 bases. CDR1 is MNHEY, CDR2 SVGEGT, per germline. V shed 7 bases, J shed 5 bases, and the junction held 6 bases outside the gene matches. This CDR3 region has 13 residues. DNA of the CDR3: TGTGCCAGCACCCCGACAGGGGCGTATGGCTACACCTTC. The encoded protein is CASTPTGAYGYTF.

The chain employs TRBV4-3 and TRBJ2-2, with 7 bases matching TRBD1. This CDR3 is built from 16 residues. J gave up 1 base and V 1 base, and 3 bases lay outside the gene matches. Germline lookup yields CDR1 LGHNA and CDR2 YSLEER. CDR3 sequence (DNA): TGCGCCAGCAGCCAAGGAGGGGGCTTGAACACCGGGGAGCTGTTTTTT. Residues: CASSQGGGLNTGELFF.

The table lists this clonotype with a few counts. At one boundary the junction diverges from the germline segment, which might be a read error. V is TRBV20-1 and J is TRBJ1-4; no firm D call. Germline V gene lookup returns CDR1 DFQATT and CDR2 SNEGSKA (reference sequence). The CDR3 length is 14 residues. CDR3 nucleotides: TGCAGTGCTAGAGATCCCCTCCAGAATGATAAACTGTTTTTT. Amino acid sequence: CSARDPLQNDKLFF.

This clonotype has at least ten counts. At one boundary the junction diverges from the germline segment, which might be a read error. The chain is built from TRBV7-7 and TRBJ2-1; D may be TRBD2 (5 bases). CDR3 size: 15 residues. Per the germline V gene, CDR1 is SSHAT and CDR2 is FNYEAQ (reference sequence). CDR3 amino acids: CASSLGESSYNEQFF. The CDR3 bases are TGTGCTAGCAGCTTGGGAGAGAGCTCCTACAATGAGCAGTTCTTC.

CDR3 sequence reads: CASSPGTFSSTDTQYF. CDR3 nucleotide sequence: TGTGCCAGCAGCCCCGGGACTTTTTCTAGCACAGATACGCAGTATTTT. The chain employs TRBV11-2 and TRBJ2-3; tentatively, D is TRBD2 (6 bases). Germline lookup yields CDR1 SGHAT and CDR2 FQNNGV. V dropped 5 bases and J dropped 0 bases, with 15 bases sitting between them. This CDR3 spans 16 amino acids.

This clonotype was observed at least ten times. J is TRBJ2-3 and V is TRBV12-3 or TRBV12-4; 11 nucleotides line up with TRBD2. The CDR3 has 16 amino acids. The V segment lost 5 bases and the J segment 3 bases; nucleotides outside the gene matches: 7. In nucleotides, the CDR3 is TGTGCCAGCAGTCTCCTAAGACTAGCGGGAACAGATACGCAGTATTTT. It codes for CASSLLRLAGTDTQYF.

A few counts support this clonotype. The rearrangement joins TRBV24-1 to TRBJ2-1; D gene uncertain. CDR1 is KGHDR and CDR2 is SFDVKD in the germline V gene. There are 18 residues in the CDR3. Trimming shortened V by 3 bases and J by 7 bases, and 24 bases separated the two germline ends. The CDR3 nucleotides read TGTGCCACCAGTGATCCACGAAAGGCCGTCCTTGGTAGGAATGAGCAGTTCTTC. It translates to CATSDPRKAVLGRNEQFF.

The sample holds a few counts of this clonotype. The chain combines TRBV18 with TRBJ2-2; TRBD1 might be the D (5 bases). The CDR3 runs 16 residues. Germline V gene data show CDR1 as KGHSH and CDR2 as LQKENI. Trimming left V 4 bases short and J 2 bases short, with 14 bases between. CDR3 DNA: TGTGCCAGCTCACTTCAGCAACAGGTCAACACCGGGGAGCTGTTTTTT. The encoded protein is CASSLQQQVNTGELFF.

This clonotype was counted many times. The J gene is TRBJ2-7, the V gene TRBV29-1; TRBD1 agrees at 7 bases. This CDR3 has 12 amino acids. CDR1 is SQVTM and CDR2 is ANQGSEA in the germline V gene. J lost 4 bases, V lost 4 bases, and 4 bases had no gene match. The CDR3 loop is CSVAGQTYEQYF. CDR3 nucleotide sequence: TGCAGCGTTGCGGGACAGACTTACGAGCAGTACTTC.

The chain recombines TRBV12-3 or TRBV12-4 with TRBJ1-4; D uncertain. Trimming removed 1 base from V and 4 bases from J, with 4 bases in between. The CDR3 is made up of 13 amino acids. CDR3 sequence reads: CASSLGLNEKLFF. CDR3 coding DNA: TGTGCCAGCAGTTTAGGCCTTAATGAAAAACTGTTTTTT.

This chain joins TRBV6-5 and TRBJ1-6; D unclear. This CDR3 comprises 17 residues. V was trimmed by 2 bases and J by 3 bases, leaving 14 bases between them. Looked up from germline, CDR1 is MNHEY and CDR2 is SVGAGI. The CDR3: CASSYTAQRHYNSPLHF. The CDR3 DNA follows: TGTGCCAGCAGTTACACAGCACAGAGACACTATAATTCACCCCTCCACTTT.

This chain joins TRBV4-3 and TRBJ1-2; D perhaps matches TRBD1 (5 bases). This CDR3 is 19 amino acids long. Trimming stripped 5 bases from V and 5 bases from J, with 30 bases between. Germline loops: CDR1 LGHNA, CDR2 YSLEER. Here the CDR3 reads CASSFLRRVPGTFFYGYTF. In nucleotides, the CDR3 is TGCGCCAGCAGCTTCCTCAGAAGAGTTCCCGGGACTTTTTTTTATGGCTACACCTTC.

V usage is TRBV6-5 and J usage is TRBJ2-5; 9 nucleotides agree with TRBD1. In germline, CDR1 is MNHEY, CDR2 SVGAGI. This CDR3 is built from 15 residues. J was trimmed by 5 bases and V by 6 bases; bases with no gene match: 10. The CDR3, as DNA: TGTGCCAGCAGCGCATCCGGGACAGGGAAGGAGACCCAGTACTTC. It yields the protein CASSASGTGKETQYF.

J is TRBJ2-3 and V is TRBV5-1; D is possibly TRBD1 (6 bases). The V gene lost 2 bases and the J gene lost 5 bases, with 12 bases spanning the gap. The germline V gene has CDR1 SGHRS and CDR2 YFSETQ. The CDR3 sequence is 14 residues long. CDR3 bases: TGCGCCAGCAGCTTACGTACGGGACAAGATACGCAGTATTTT. The encoded protein is CASSLRTGQDTQYF.

This chain uses TRBV5-1 with TRBJ2-5; D gene uncertain. The V end lost 0 bases, the J end lost 3 bases, and 12 bases lay between the germline ends. CDR1 and CDR2 from the germline V gene are SGHRS and YFSETQ. The CDR3 totals 15 residues. CDR3 amino acids: CASSLAGQIEETQYF. CDR3 DNA: TGCGCCAGCAGCTTGGCGGGCCAGATCGAAGAGACCCAGTACTTC.

The V gene is TRBV19, the J gene TRBJ2-3; D may match TRBD1 or TRBD2 (5 bases each). The length of the CDR3 is 15 residues. V lost 3 bases to trimming and J lost 2 bases, with 12 bases between them. Germline assignment: CDR1 LNHDA and CDR2 SQIVND (reference sequence). The CDR3 reads CASSIGDGDTDTQYF. CDR3 in DNA: TGTGCCAGTAGTATTGGGGACGGAGACACAGATACGCAGTATTTT.

The rearrangement uses TRBV7-2 and TRBJ2-3, with D unresolved. The CDR3 consists of 13 residues. Trimming removed 5 bases at V and 5 bases at J, with 11 bases between. Per germline, CDR1 SGHTA and CDR2 FQGNSA. CDR3 region: CASSLPPGDTQYF. Written as DNA, the CDR3 is TGTGCCAGCAGCCTCCCCCCGGGAGATACGCAGTATTTT.

This clonotype has at least ten counts. The genes are TRBV12-3 or TRBV12-4 and TRBJ2-7; 8 nucleotides line up with TRBD1. With V trimmed by 6 bases and J by 1 base, 8 bases remained unmatched. This CDR3 comprises 15 residues. The CDR3 loop is CASSLGQGGSYEQYF. As DNA, the CDR3 is TGTGCCAGCAGCCTCGGACAGGGTGGATCCTACGAGCAGTACTTC.

This clonotype came up many times. This sequence joins TRBV7-8 and TRBJ2-5, with D uncertain. This CDR3 region has 15 residues. The V gene's germline CDR1 is SGHVS and CDR2 FQNEAQ. V dropped 0 bases and J dropped 5 bases, with 13 bases sitting between them. The CDR3 coding sequence is TGTGCCAGCAGCTTAGCACGAACTGCGATGGAGACCCAGTACTTC. This sequence encodes CASSLARTAMETQYF.

The chain couples TRBV12-3 or TRBV12-4 to TRBJ1-3; no firm D call. CDR3 length: 12 amino acids. Trimming shortened V by 5 bases and J by 4 bases, and 6 bases separated the two germline ends. Here the CDR3 reads CASSAWGNTIYF. The CDR3 DNA is TGTGCCAGCAGTGCTTGGGGAAACACCATATATTTT.

For the CDR3, the DNA is TGCGCCAGCAGCTTACAGGGAAGCCTCTCTGGGGCCAACGTCCTGACTTTC. This sequence encodes CASSLQGSLSGANVLTF. The chain uses TRBV5-1 and TRBJ2-6, with D perhaps TRBD1 (6 bases). The CDR3 length is 17 residues. Trimming shortened V by 2 bases and J by 0 bases, and 12 bases separated the two germline ends. Germline-derived CDR1 and CDR2 are SGHRS and YFSETQ. Supplemented by reference TRBV5-1 and TRBJ2-6, the full variable domain reads KAGVTQTPRYLIKTRGQQVTLSCSPISGHRSVSWYQQTPGQGLQFLFEYFSETQRNKGNFPGRFSGRQFSNSRSEMNVSTLELGDSALYLCASSLQGSLSGANVLTFGAGSRLTVL.

The gene calls are TRBV5-1 and TRBJ2-5; TRBD2 matches at 12 bases. The V gene's germline CDR1 is SGHRS and CDR2 YFSETQ. The CDR3 is made up of 15 amino acids. With 3 bases clipped from V and 5 bases from J, the junction kept 5 bases outside the gene matches. For the CDR3, the DNA is TGCGCCAGCAGCTCCAGACTAGCGGGGGAGGAGACCCAGTACTTC. Translating gives CASSSRLAGEETQYF.

The J gene is TRBJ2-7, the V gene TRBV6-2 or TRBV6-3; D possibly corresponds to TRBD1 (5 bases). The CDR3 consists of 17 residues. Trimming stripped 2 bases from V and 0 bases from J, with 17 bases between. From germline, CDR1 is MNHEY and CDR2 SVGEGT. The CDR3 sequence: CASSYLLGQPLSYEQYF. CDR3 nucleotide sequence: TGTGCCAGCAGTTACCTTCTGGGGCAGCCTCTCTCCTACGAGCAGTACTTC.

This clonotype was observed a few times. This sequence joins TRBV7-9 and TRBJ2-2, with 10 positions matching TRBD1. V dropped 5 bases and J dropped 4; count of bases not matched to a gene: 13. In germline, CDR1 is SEHNR, CDR2 FQNEAQ (reference sequence). This CDR3 has 18 residues. CDR3 residues: CASSPAFDRGRGTGELFF. The CDR3 coding sequence is TGTGCCAGCAGCCCTGCCTTTGACAGGGGGCGCGGCACCGGGGAGCTGTTTTTT.

This clonotype has at least ten counts. V usage is TRBV29-1 and J usage is TRBJ1-4; D gene unclear. V lost 7 bases and J lost 4, with 16 bases in between. From germline, CDR1 is SQVTM and CDR2 ANQGSEA. The CDR3 runs 14 residues. As DNA, the CDR3 is TGCAGCGCAAATGTCGGCGGCCGTAATGAAAAACTGTTTTTT. It specifies CSANVGGRNEKLFF.

The chain carries TRBV3-1 and TRBJ1-1; D remains ambiguous. The CDR3 consists of 13 residues. Trimming removed 2 bases from V and 4 bases from J, with 8 bases in between. Per the germline V gene, CDR1 is LGHDT and CDR2 is YNNKEL (reference sequence). CDR3 in amino acids: CASSQHLGTEAFF. The CDR3 DNA sequence: TGTGCCAGCAGCCAACATCTAGGCACTGAAGCTTTCTTT.

CDR3 nucleotide sequence: TGCAGCGTTGAAGTCCCTCGGGGGGGATTCCAAGAGACCCAGTACTTC. Residues: CSVEVPRGGFQETQYF. The J gene is TRBJ2-5, the V gene TRBV29-1, with 8 bases fitting TRBD2. Germline lookup yields CDR1 SQVTM and CDR2 ANQGSEA. The trim removed 1 base at V and 1 base at J, leaving 8 bases unmatched. This CDR3 contains 16 residues.

The chain uses TRBV6-6 and TRBJ1-1, with unresolved D. Per the germline V gene, CDR1 is MNHNY and CDR2 is SVGAGI (reference sequence). Trimming pared 3 bases from V and 0 bases from J, leaving 8 bases between. The CDR3 is made up of 14 amino acids. The CDR3 loop is CASSYLKMNTEAFF. CDR3 in DNA: TGTGCCAGCAGTTATCTGAAGATGAACACTGAAGCTTTCTTT.

This clonotype was recorded a few times. The CDR3 DNA reads as TGCGCCAGCAGCCAAGTTGTGATAGTGGAGACCCAGTACTTC. This codes for CASSQVVIVETQYF. V and J are TRBV4-1 and TRBJ2-5; D is undetermined. The CDR3 consists of 14 residues. CDR1 and CDR2 from the germline V gene are MGHRA and YSYEKL. Trimming stripped 1 base from V and 5 bases from J, with 11 bases between.

This clonotype showed up just a few times. The chain links TRBV4-2 to TRBJ1-4; a weak D match, TRBD1 (5 bases). From germline, CDR1 is LGHNA and CDR2 YNFKEQ. Trimming pared 4 bases from V and 0 bases from J, leaving 9 bases between. The CDR3 sequence is 15 residues long. This CDR3 reads CASSPGGATNEKLFF. CDR3 bases: TGTGCCAGCAGCCCGGGGGGTGCAACTAATGAAAAACTGTTTTTT.

This clonotype appeared a few times. The chain combines TRBV11-3 with TRBJ2-1; D uncertain. The CDR3 is 11 residues long. Per the germline V gene, CDR1 is SGHNT and CDR2 is YENEEA. Trimming pared 4 bases from V and 8 bases from J, leaving 6 bases between. CDR3 in amino acids: CASSSEYEQFF. The CDR3 nucleotides read TGTGCCAGCAGCTCGGAGTATGAGCAGTTCTTC.